The sequence of this TCR beta chain was determined in a study of long-term antiretroviral therapy in people with HIV. Study outcomes and limitations: Adherence to ART, viral resistance and therapy changes lacked any data. Controls had broader CDR3 length ranges than HIV repertoires did. The clones with expansion before ART were dominant in the repertoire at all time points.

At survey level, the immunoSEQ assay was run in its v3.0 version. Profiling relied on immunoSEQ multiplex PCR, and the TCRdb table lists in-frame clones only, not all of them. This sample has about 19,000 clones, with less than 85% found just once. Germline V gene sequence: CDR1 SEHNR, CDR2 FQNEAQ (reference sequence). CDR3 length equals 16 residues. V was shortened by 1 base and J by 2 bases, with 12 bases between the two germline ends. United States facilities provided treatment to all participants with HIV. This clone is medium-sized by share. No antigen is known for it. The clonotype was recovered from a woman between 45 and 60 years old with HIV. The J gene is TRBJ1-3, the V gene TRBV7-9; D possibly corresponds to TRBD1 (6 bases). Specimen: unsorted PBMCs, collected 0.5 years before starting antiretroviral therapy. The CDR3 region is CASSLETGQAGNTIYF. The DNA of the CDR3 is TGTGCCAGCAGCTTAGAGACGGGACAAGCTGGAAACACCATATATTTT.